This entry lists 32 T cell receptor beta chains sequenced from one sample in a study of cytomegalovirus exposure and HLA in healthy donors. In the PCR, 60 Vbeta and 13 Jbeta primers were used. Clones were sequenced by immunoSEQ multiplex PCR, and TCRdb holds only the in-frame ones, with some missing. The table includes 140,000 or so clones, roughly 80% detected once. Material for sequencing was PBMCs. Receptor source: a woman aged 40 to 50 in good health and CMV-seropositive.

In its sample, this clone was seen a few times. The chain recombines TRBV9 with TRBJ2-2, with D perhaps matching TRBD2 (5 bases). V lost 0 bases and J 2 bases, leaving 14 bases between the germline ends. This CDR3 comprises 17 residues. Germline CDR1 SGDLS, CDR2 YYNGEE. The CDR3 DNA reads TGTGCCAGCAGCGTAGATCCGGGGATTTCAAACACCGGGGAGCTGTTTTTT. Translation gives CASSVDPGISNTGELFF.

The chain uses TRBV7-2 and TRBJ2-5, with TRBD2 identical over 9 bases. Unmatched junction bases numbered 8, after V lost 5 bases and J lost 4 bases. The germline V gene encodes CDR1 SGHTA and CDR2 FQGNSA. The CDR3 sequence is 15 residues long. As DNA, the CDR3 is TGTGCCAGCAGCCCTGAGCGGGGGGTAGGAGAGACCCAGTACTTC. This codes for CASSPERGVGETQYF.

The V and J genes are TRBV30 and TRBJ1-4; 11 bases match TRBD1. Trimming removed 4 bases from V and 7 bases from J; junction bases left unmatched: 5. CDR1 GTSNPN and CDR2 SVGIG come from the germline V gene (reference sequence). There are 14 residues in the CDR3. The CDR3 sequence is CAWTLDRGLEKLFF. The CDR3 coding sequence is TGTGCCTGGACCTTGGACAGGGGGCTTGAAAAACTGTTTTTT.

V is TRBV2 and J is TRBJ2-5; the D gene is possibly TRBD2 (7 bases). V shed 4 bases and J shed 4 bases, with 16 bases lying between them. This CDR3 region has 15 residues. Germline lookup yields CDR1 SNHLY and CDR2 FYNNEI. The CDR3 DNA sequence: TGTGCCAGCAGTGGAGGAGGGGGGGCAGGAGAGACCCAGTACTTC. This encodes CASSGGGGAGETQYF.

V is TRBV5-6 and J is TRBJ2-7; D not resolved. The CDR3 sequence is 11 residues long. CDR1 SGHDT and CDR2 YYEEEE come from the germline V gene. Deletions cut 4 bases from V and 6 bases from J, with 8 bases between. The DNA of the CDR3 is TGTGCCAGCAGCGCTACTACCGAGCAGTACTTC. Encoded protein: CASSATTEQYF.

This clone was seen only a few times. This rearrangement joins TRBV2 to TRBJ1-2, with D possibly matching TRBD1 (6 bases). The CDR3 runs 15 residues. In germline, CDR1 is SNHLY, CDR2 FYNNEI. V was clipped by 5 bases and J by 6 bases, with 19 bases between them. The CDR3 nucleotides are TGTGCCAGCAGTTACGGACAGCAAACTATACATGGCTACACCTTC. It is translated as CASSYGQQTIHGYTF. Looking up the rest from reference TRBV2 and TRBJ1-2 gives the full variable domain: EPEVTQTPSHQVTQMGQEVILRCVPISNHLYFYWYRQILGQKVEFLVSFYNNEISEKSEIFDDQFSVERPDGSNFTLKIRSTKLEDSAMYFCASSYGQQTIHGYTFGSGTRLTVV.

The chain joins TRBV21-1 to TRBJ1-4; the table's D call TRBD1 went unverified against the DNA. TRBV21-1 counts as a pseudogene. This CDR3 has 17 residues. The DNA for the CDR3 is TGTGCCAGCAGCAACAGGGACAGGGGGCAATTCAGTGAAAAACTGTTTTTT. This sequence encodes CASSNRDRGQFSEKLFF.

Only a few counts were recorded for this clone. V is TRBV2 and J is TRBJ1-1, with D maybe TRBD1 (5 bases). This CDR3 comprises 13 residues. Germline V gene lookup returns CDR1 SNHLY and CDR2 FYNNEI. V lost 3 bases to trimming and J lost 4 bases, with 9 bases between them. The DNA of the CDR3 is TGTGCCAGCAGTGAGCTGGGGGGCACTGAAGCTTTCTTT. Its translation is CASSELGGTEAFF.

V is TRBV5-4 and J is TRBJ1-3; 7 bases agree with TRBD1. The CDR3 covers 15 residues. Looked up from germline, CDR1 is SGHNT and CDR2 is YYREEE (reference sequence). Trimming removed 6 bases from V and 0 bases from J; junction bases left unmatched: 6. In DNA, the CDR3 is TGTGCCAGCACCCGGGACAGTACCTCTGGAAACACCATATATTTT. Protein product: CASTRDSTSGNTIYF. Full variable domain (rest looked up from reference TRBV5-4 and TRBJ1-3): ETGVTQSPTHLIKTRGQQVTLRCSSQSGHNTVSWYQQALGQGPQFIFQYYREEENGRGNFPPRFSGLQFPNYSSELNVNALELDDSALYLCASTRDSTSGNTIYFGEGSWLTVV.

The chain is built from TRBV6-1 and TRBJ2-3; possibly TRBD1 for D (5 bases). In germline, CDR1 is MNHNS, CDR2 SASEGT. V shed 0 bases and J shed 0 bases, with 7 bases lying between them. This CDR3 is 15 amino acids long. CDR3 amino acids: CASSEATGSTDTQYF. The DNA for the CDR3 is TGTGCCAGCAGTGAAGCCACAGGTAGCACAGATACGCAGTATTTT.

V usage is TRBV4-1 and J usage is TRBJ1-2; D is unresolved. The V and J ends lost 1 base and 5 bases respectively, with 8 bases between them. Germline V lookup: CDR1 MGHRA, CDR2 YSYEKL. The CDR3 is made up of 13 amino acids. In nucleotides, the CDR3 is TGCGCCAGCAGCCAAGTTACAGTATATGGCTACACCTTC. Protein sequence: CASSQVTVYGYTF.

The rearrangement joins TRBV4-1 to TRBJ1-6; 9 bases are a match to TRBD1. V was clipped by 5 bases and J by 7 bases; unmatched bases: 0. The germline V gene encodes CDR1 MGHRA and CDR2 YSYEKL. This CDR3 has 13 amino acids. CDR3 sequence reads: CASSDRGNSPLHF. CDR3 coding DNA: TGCGCCAGCAGCGACAGGGGGAATTCACCCCTCCACTTT.

The chain combines TRBV10-3 with TRBJ2-1, with 8 bases matching TRBD2. CDR1 ENHRY and CDR2 SYGVKD come from the germline V gene. The CDR3 is 15 residues long. V lost 6 bases and J lost 12; bases outside the gene matches: 16. CDR3 loop: CAISPTSEKGDRQFF. The CDR3 DNA reads as TGTGCCATCAGCCCGACTAGCGAGAAGGGAGACCGGCAGTTCTTC.

The CDR3 region is CASTPQGSFSGETQYF. As DNA, the CDR3 is TGCGCCAGCACTCCACAGGGGTCTTTTTCCGGGGAGACCCAGTACTTC. The genes are TRBV5-1 and TRBJ2-5, with 7 positions matching TRBD1. Trimming took 6 bases from V and 5 from J; bases not matched to a gene: 16. The CDR3 runs to 16 residues. Germline V lookup: CDR1 SGHRS, CDR2 YFSETQ.

This clone was observed a few times. This chain connects TRBV18 to TRBJ1-2; tentatively, D is TRBD1 (6 bases). The germline CDR1 and CDR2 sequences are KGHSH and LQKENI. This CDR3 is 13 amino acids long. Trimming took off 1 base at V and 5 bases at J, with 8 bases between the two ends. Here the CDR3 DNA reads TGTGCCAGCTCACCACAGACAGGTTATGGCTACACCTTC. This translates into CASSPQTGYGYTF.

Written as DNA, the CDR3 is TGTGCCAGCAGACTAAGGGGGGGGAACAATGAGCAGTTCTTC. It specifies CASRLRGGNNEQFF. The chain has TRBV27 and TRBJ2-1; D may be TRBD2 (7 bases). Per germline, CDR1 MNHEY and CDR2 SMNVEV (reference sequence). This CDR3 comprises 14 residues. V lost 6 bases and J 5 bases, leaving 14 bases between the germline ends.

The chain recombines TRBV11-2 with TRBJ2-5; D not resolved. The DNA end is a closer match to TRBJ2-7, so the J assignment may be wrong. Germline V gives CDR1 SGHAT, CDR2 FQNNGV. This CDR3 comprises 16 residues. The CDR3 bases are TGTGCCAGCAGCTTCCCTAATGCGGTGAGCTCCTACGAGCAGTACTTC. Protein: CASSFPNAVSSYEQYF.

The chain recombines TRBV6-4 with TRBJ1-6, with D possibly matching TRBD1 (5 bases). Germline V gene data show CDR1 as MRHNA and CDR2 as SNTAGT. Trimming pared 0 bases from V and 13 bases from J, leaving 16 bases between. This CDR3 contains 15 residues. In DNA, the CDR3 is TGTGCCAGCAGTGACTCGGCCAGGGTGCTCTCCCCCCTCCACTTT. As protein: CASSDSARVLSPLHF.

This chain joins TRBV18 and TRBJ2-1; 11 nucleotides agree with TRBD2. Germline V CDR1 and CDR2: KGHSH, LQKENI. V dropped 2 bases and J dropped 8; count of bases not matched to a gene: 8. The CDR3 runs to 16 residues. The CDR3 region is CASSPTATSGIDEQFF. CDR3 bases: TGTGCCAGCTCACCAACGGCGACTAGCGGGATCGATGAGCAGTTCTTC.

On this clone itself: The conserved closing phenylalanine or tryptophan is absent in this CDR3, likely reflecting a read error. This sequence joins TRBV4-2 and TRBJ2-7, with TRBD2 matching 14 bases. Germline assignment: CDR1 LGHNA and CDR2 YNFKEQ. The trim removed 1 base at V and 4 bases at J, leaving 18 bases unmatched. The CDR3 extends over 21 amino acids. This CDR3 reads CASSQGISPGTSGGPRYEQYL. The DNA for the CDR3 is TGTGCCAGCAGCCAAGGCATTTCTCCCGGGACTAGCGGGGGCCCTCGGTACGAGCAGTACCTC.

The chain recombines TRBV7-9 with TRBJ2-5; TRBD1 is a possible D gene (6 bases). The CDR3 runs to 14 residues. Trimming removed 5 bases from V and 2 bases from J, with 12 bases in between. Germline CDR1 is SEHNR and CDR2 is FQNEAQ (reference sequence). CDR3 sequence (DNA): TGTGCCAGCAGCGCCCCCGGACAGCAAGAGACCCAGTACTTC. It codes for CASSAPGQQETQYF.

The rearrangement joins TRBV28 to TRBJ1-2, with 8 bases lining up with TRBD1. J gave up 3 bases and V 1 base, and 1 base lay outside the gene matches. The CDR3 covers 14 residues. From germline, CDR1 is MDHEN and CDR2 SYDVKM. The CDR3 spells CASSLSGQDYGYTF. As DNA, the CDR3 is TGTGCCAGCAGTTTATCGGGACAGGACTATGGCTACACCTTC.

V is TRBV28 and J is TRBJ2-2; 8 bases map to TRBD1. The CDR3 is 15 amino acids. V lost 2 bases to trimming and J lost 5 bases; unmatched junction nucleotides: 4. Germline-derived CDR1 and CDR2 are MDHEN and SYDVKM. CDR3 loop: CASSLRQGATGELFF. In DNA form, the CDR3 reads TGTGCCAGCAGTTTAAGGCAGGGGGCGACCGGGGAGCTGTTTTTT.

The rearrangement joins TRBV6-6 to TRBJ2-1, with 11 bases lining up with TRBD2. CDR1 is MNHNY, CDR2 SVGAGI, per germline (reference sequence). There are 14 residues in the CDR3. V lost 6 bases to trimming and J lost 7 bases; unmatched junction nucleotides: 5. Here the CDR3 DNA reads TGTGCCAGCAGCCGACTAGCGGGGAGTAATGAGCAGTTCTTC. It yields the protein CASSRLAGSNEQFF.

The chain links TRBV1 to TRBJ2-2; the table assigns TRBD1, which was not confirmed against the DNA. TRBV1 is assigned pseudogene status. The CDR3 extends over 16 amino acids. The CDR3 DNA reads as TGCACCAGCAGCCAAGGGCAGGGGGCAGGCACCGGGGAGCTGTTTTTT. Protein sequence: CTSSQGQGAGTGELFF.

The chain carries TRBV5-1 and TRBJ2-7, with 9 bases fitting TRBD1. The CDR3 spans 15 residues. The V gene's germline CDR1 is SGHRS and CDR2 YFSETQ. V shed 2 bases and J 4 bases; nucleotides not matched to a gene: 7. The CDR3 DNA is TGCGCCAGCAGCTTTGAGGACGGACAGGGGTACGAGCAGTACTTC. Residues: CASSFEDGQGYEQYF.

The chain couples TRBV7-2 to TRBJ2-7; tentative D call: TRBD2 (6 bases). In germline, CDR1 is SGHTA, CDR2 FQGNSA. The CDR3 consists of 14 residues. The V end was cut by 7 bases, the J end by 3 bases, with 16 bases between. The CDR3 DNA is TGTGCCAGCACGAGGGACTCAAGGCTCTACGAGCAGTACTTC. Translating gives CASTRDSRLYEQYF.

The J gene is TRBJ1-4, the V gene TRBV14, with D maybe TRBD1 (6 bases). Germline-derived CDR1 and CDR2 are SGHDN and FVKESK. The CDR3 extends over 14 amino acids. The V gene lost 3 bases and the J gene lost 11 bases, with 16 bases spanning the gap. The CDR3 bases are TGTGCCAGCAGCCAGTCAGGGGACTATCGGAAACTGTTTTTT. Residues: CASSQSGDYRKLFF.

This chain links TRBV5-1 with TRBJ1-3; D possibly corresponds to TRBD1 (5 bases). V was pared by 0 bases and J by 4 bases, with 5 bases between. The germline CDR1 and CDR2 sequences are SGHRS and YFSETQ. The CDR3 length is 13 residues. The CDR3 DNA reads TGCGCCAGCAGCTTGGGACAGGGAAACACCATATATTTT. Protein sequence: CASSLGQGNTIYF. The full variable domain, with the rest looked up from reference TRBV5-1 and TRBJ1-3, is KAGVTQTPRYLIKTRGQQVTLSCSPISGHRSVSWYQQTPGQGLQFLFEYFSETQRNKGNFPGRFSGRQFSNSRSEMNVSTLELGDSALYLCASSLGQGNTIYFGEGSWLTVV.

The table lists this clone with a count of one. V and J are TRBV7-9 and TRBJ2-5; TRBD1 matches at 8 bases. TRBJ2-7 matches the DNA end more closely, so the J call is doubtful. The CDR3 sequence is 15 residues long. Germline V CDR1 and CDR2: SEHNR, FQNEAQ (reference sequence). The CDR3 nucleotides read TGTGCCAGCAGCTTCGCCGGGACAGGACCCTACGAGCAGTACTTC. It is translated as CASSFAGTGPYEQYF.

The CDR3: CASSLNGQPYDEAFF. The CDR3 DNA sequence: TGTGCCAGCAGCTTAAACGGACAGCCTTACGATGAAGCTTTCTTT. The chain is built from TRBV7-3 and TRBJ1-1, with a tentative D call TRBD1 (6 bases). V lost 1 base and J lost 7, with 16 bases in between. This CDR3 contains 15 residues. Germline CDR1 SGHTA, CDR2 FQGTGA. Filled out from reference TRBV7-3 and TRBJ1-1, the complete variable domain reads GAGVSQTPSNKVTEKGKYVELRCDPISGHTALYWYRQSLGQGPEFLIYFQGTGAADDSGLPNDRFFAVRPEGSVSTLKIQRTERGDSAVYLCASSLNGQPYDEAFFGQGTRLTVV.

The CDR3 DNA follows: TGTGCCAGCAGTTTACCCCCTTCCGGGACAGGCTATGGCTACACCTTC. Its translation is CASSLPPSGTGYGYTF. The V call is TRBV28, the J call TRBJ1-2; 8 bases align to TRBD1. CDR3 length equals 16 residues. The junction had 9 bases not matched to a gene; V was cut back by 2 bases and J by 4 bases. CDR1 and CDR2 from the germline V gene are MDHEN and SYDVKM.